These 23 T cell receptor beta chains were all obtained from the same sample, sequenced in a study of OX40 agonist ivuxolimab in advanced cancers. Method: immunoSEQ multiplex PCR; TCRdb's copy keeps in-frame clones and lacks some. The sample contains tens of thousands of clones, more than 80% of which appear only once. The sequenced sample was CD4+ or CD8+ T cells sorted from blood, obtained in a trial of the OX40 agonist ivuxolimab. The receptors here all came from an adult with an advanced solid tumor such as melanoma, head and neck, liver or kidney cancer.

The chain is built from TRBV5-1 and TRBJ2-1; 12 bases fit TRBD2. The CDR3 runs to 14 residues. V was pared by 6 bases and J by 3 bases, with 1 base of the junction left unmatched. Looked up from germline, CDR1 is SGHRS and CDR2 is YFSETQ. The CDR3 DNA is TGCGCCAGCAAACTAGCGGGAGGCTACAATGAGCAGTTCTTC. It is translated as CASKLAGGYNEQFF.

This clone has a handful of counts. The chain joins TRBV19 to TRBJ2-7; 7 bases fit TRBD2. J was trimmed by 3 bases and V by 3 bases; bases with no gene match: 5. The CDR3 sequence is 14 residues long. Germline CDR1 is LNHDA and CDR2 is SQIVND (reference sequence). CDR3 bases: TGTGCCAGTAGTATTTCGGCTAGCGGCTACGAGCAGTACTTC. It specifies CASSISASGYEQYF.

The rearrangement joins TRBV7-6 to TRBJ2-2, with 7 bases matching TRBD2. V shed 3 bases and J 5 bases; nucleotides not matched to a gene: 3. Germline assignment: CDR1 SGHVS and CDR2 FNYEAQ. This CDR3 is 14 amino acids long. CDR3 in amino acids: CASSLGEGTGELFF. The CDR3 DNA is TGTGCCAGCAGCTTGGGGGAGGGGACCGGGGAGCTGTTTTTT.

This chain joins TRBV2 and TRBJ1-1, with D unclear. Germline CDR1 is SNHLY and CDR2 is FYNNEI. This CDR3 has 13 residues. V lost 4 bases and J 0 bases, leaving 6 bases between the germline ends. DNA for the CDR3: TGTGCCAGCAGTGCAGGTCTGAACACTGAAGCTTTCTTT. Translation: CASSAGLNTEAFF.

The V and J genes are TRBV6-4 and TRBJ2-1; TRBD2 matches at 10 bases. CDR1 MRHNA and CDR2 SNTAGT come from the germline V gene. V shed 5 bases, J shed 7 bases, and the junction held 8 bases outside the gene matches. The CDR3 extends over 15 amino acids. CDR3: CASSTLAGVGNEQFF. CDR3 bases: TGTGCCAGCAGTACCCTAGCGGGGGTGGGTAATGAGCAGTTCTTC.

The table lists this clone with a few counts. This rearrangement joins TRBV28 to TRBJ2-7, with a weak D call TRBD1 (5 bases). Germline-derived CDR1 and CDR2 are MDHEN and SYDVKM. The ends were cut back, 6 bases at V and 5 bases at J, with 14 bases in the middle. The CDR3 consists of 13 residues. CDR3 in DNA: TGTGCCAGCAGCTTGCAGGGTTTCCACGAGCAGTACTTC. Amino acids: CASSLQGFHEQYF. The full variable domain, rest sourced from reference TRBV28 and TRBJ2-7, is DVKVTQSSRYLVKRTGEKVFLECVQDMDHENMFWYRQDPGLGLRLIYFSYDVKMKEKGDIPEGYSVSREKKERFSLILESASTNQTSMYLCASSLQGFHEQYFGPGTRLTVT.

The chain's CDR3 is CAISESTGTSWTNGYTF. The CDR3 region has the DNA TGTGCCATCAGTGAGTCGACAGGGACGTCATGGACGAATGGCTACACCTTC. The chain combines TRBV10-3 with TRBJ1-2; 7 bases are shared with TRBD1. The J segment lost 6 bases and the V segment lost 0 bases, leaving 13 bases of the junction unmatched. Germline loops: CDR1 ENHRY, CDR2 SYGVKD. CDR3 length: 17 residues.

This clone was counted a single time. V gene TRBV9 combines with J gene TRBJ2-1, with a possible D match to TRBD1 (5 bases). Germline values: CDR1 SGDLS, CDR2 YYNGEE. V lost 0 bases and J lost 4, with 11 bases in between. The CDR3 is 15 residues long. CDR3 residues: CASSVVGSGYNEQFF. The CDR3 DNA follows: TGTGCCAGCAGCGTAGTCGGATCAGGGTACAATGAGCAGTTCTTC. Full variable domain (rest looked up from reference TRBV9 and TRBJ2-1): DSGVTQTPKHLITATGQRVTLRCSPRSGDLSVYWYQQSLDQGLQFLIQYYNGEERAKGNILERFSAQQFPDLHSELNLSSLELGDSALYFCASSVVGSGYNEQFFGPGTRLTVL.

The CDR3 DNA reads as TGCAGCGTTGTTACAGATACGCAGTATTTT. It specifies CSVVTDTQYF. The chain links TRBV29-1 to TRBJ2-3, with D unclear. The CDR3 has 10 amino acids. The germline CDR1 and CDR2 sequences are SQVTM and ANQGSEA. Trimming took off 4 bases at V and 3 bases at J, with 2 bases between the two ends.

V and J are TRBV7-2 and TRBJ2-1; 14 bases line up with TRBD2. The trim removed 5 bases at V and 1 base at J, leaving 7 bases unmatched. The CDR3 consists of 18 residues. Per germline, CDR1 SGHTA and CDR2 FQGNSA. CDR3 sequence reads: CASSPGLAGVESYNEQFF. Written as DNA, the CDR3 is TGTGCCAGCAGCCCGGGACTAGCGGGAGTGGAGTCCTACAATGAGCAGTTCTTC.

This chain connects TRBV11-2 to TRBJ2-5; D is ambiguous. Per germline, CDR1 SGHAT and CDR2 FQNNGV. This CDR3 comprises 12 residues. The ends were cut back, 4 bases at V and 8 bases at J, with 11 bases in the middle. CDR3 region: CASSSPRRTQYF. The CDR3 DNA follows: TGTGCCAGCAGCTCCCCTCGTAGAACCCAGTACTTC.

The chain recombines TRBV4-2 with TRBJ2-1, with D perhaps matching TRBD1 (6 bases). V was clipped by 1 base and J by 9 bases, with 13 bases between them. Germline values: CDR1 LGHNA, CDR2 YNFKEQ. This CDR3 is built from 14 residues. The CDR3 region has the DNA TGTGCCAGCAGCCAAGCAGGGGTGGTAGGTGAGCAGTTCTTC. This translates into CASSQAGVVGEQFF.

The CDR3 loop is CASGQGQRANTEAFF. In DNA form, the CDR3 reads TGTGCCAGTGGACAGGGGCAACGGGCGAACACTGAAGCTTTCTTT. The rearrangement joins TRBV19 to TRBJ1-1; 9 bases are shared with TRBD1. This CDR3 has 15 amino acids. From germline, CDR1 is LNHDA and CDR2 SQIVND (reference sequence). The J segment lost 1 base and the V segment lost 8 bases, leaving 8 bases of the junction unmatched.

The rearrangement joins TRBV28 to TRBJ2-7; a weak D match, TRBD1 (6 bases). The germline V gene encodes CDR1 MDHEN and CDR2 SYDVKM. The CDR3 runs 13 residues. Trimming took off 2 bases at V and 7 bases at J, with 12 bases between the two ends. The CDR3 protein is CASSLGDTLEQYF. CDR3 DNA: TGTGCCAGCAGTTTAGGGGACACATTGGAGCAGTACTTC.

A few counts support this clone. The CDR3 loop reads CASSVWRGPSYEQYF. The CDR3, as DNA: TGTGCCAGCAGCGTCTGGCGGGGCCCCTCCTACGAGCAGTACTTC. The V call is TRBV5-4, the J call TRBJ2-7, with a possible D match to TRBD2 (6 bases). V shed 4 bases and J shed 0 bases, with 14 bases lying between them. Germline assignment: CDR1 SGHNT and CDR2 YYREEE (reference sequence). The CDR3 spans 15 residues.

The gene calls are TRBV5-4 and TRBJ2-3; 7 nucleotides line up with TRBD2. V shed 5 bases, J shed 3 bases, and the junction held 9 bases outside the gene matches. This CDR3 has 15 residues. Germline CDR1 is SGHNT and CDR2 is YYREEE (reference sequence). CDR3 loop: CASSNGGGPTDTQYF. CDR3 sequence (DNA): TGTGCCAGCAGTAATGGGGGGGGACCGACAGATACGCAGTATTTT.

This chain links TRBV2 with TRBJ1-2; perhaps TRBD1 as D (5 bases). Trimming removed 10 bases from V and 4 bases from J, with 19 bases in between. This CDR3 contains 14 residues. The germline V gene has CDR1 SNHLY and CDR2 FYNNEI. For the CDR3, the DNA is TGTGCCACCAAGACCCGGAAGACAGTCTATGGCTACACCTTC. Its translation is CATKTRKTVYGYTF.

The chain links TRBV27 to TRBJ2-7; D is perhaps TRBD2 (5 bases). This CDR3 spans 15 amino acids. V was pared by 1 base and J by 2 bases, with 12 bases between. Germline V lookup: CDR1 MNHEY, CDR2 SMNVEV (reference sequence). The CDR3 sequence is CASSLLKQRAYEQYF. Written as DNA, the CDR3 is TGTGCCAGCAGTTTATTGAAACAGAGGGCCTACGAGCAGTACTTC.

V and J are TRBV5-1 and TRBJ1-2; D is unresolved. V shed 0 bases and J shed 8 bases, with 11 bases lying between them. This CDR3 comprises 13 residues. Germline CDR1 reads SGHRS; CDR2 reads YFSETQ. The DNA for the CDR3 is TGCGCCAGCAGCTTGGCGGGAGGAGGAGGCTACACCTTC. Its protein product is CASSLAGGGGYTF.

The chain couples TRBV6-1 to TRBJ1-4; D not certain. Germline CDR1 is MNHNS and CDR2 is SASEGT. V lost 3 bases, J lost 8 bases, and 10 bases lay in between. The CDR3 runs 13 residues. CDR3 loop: CASSDRLGEKLFF. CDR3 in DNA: TGTGCCAGCAGTGACAGACTGGGCGAAAAACTGTTTTTT.

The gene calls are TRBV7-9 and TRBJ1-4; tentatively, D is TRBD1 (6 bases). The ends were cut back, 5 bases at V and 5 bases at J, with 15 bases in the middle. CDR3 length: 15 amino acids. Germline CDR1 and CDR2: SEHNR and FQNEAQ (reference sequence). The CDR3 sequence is CASSGLGGLNEKLFF. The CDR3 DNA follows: TGTGCCAGCAGCGGGCTGGGGGGGCTGAATGAAAAACTGTTTTTT.

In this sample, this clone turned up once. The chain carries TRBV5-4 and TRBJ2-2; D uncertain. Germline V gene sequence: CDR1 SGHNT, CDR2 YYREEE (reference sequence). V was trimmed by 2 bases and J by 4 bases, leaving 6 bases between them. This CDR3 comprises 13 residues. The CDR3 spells CASSFGSTGELFF. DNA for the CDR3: TGTGCCAGCAGCTTCGGCAGCACCGGGGAGCTGTTTTTT.

CDR3 loop: CSVEGIGTSYEQYF. The CDR3 region has the DNA TGCAGCGTTGAAGGGATAGGAACGTCCTACGAGCAGTACTTC. V usage is TRBV29-1 and J usage is TRBJ2-7, with D unclear. The CDR3 totals 14 residues. Germline CDR1 and CDR2: SQVTM and ANQGSEA. The V end was cut by 1 base, the J end by 1 base, with 11 bases between.